One T cell receptor beta chain is described in this entry. V was pared by 2 bases and J by 4 bases, with 4 bases of the junction left unmatched. The CDR3 runs 14 residues. The germline CDR1 and CDR2 sequences are MNHEY and SVGEGT. The record originates from a study of control samples from healthy donors and cancer patients. Generated by immunoSEQ multiplex PCR, the TCRdb table keeps only in-frame clones and is missing some. The data hold 150,000 to 200,000 clones, with about nine tenths observed a single time. Sequenced input: blood. V usage is TRBV6-2 or TRBV6-3 and J usage is TRBJ1-2; 7 nucleotides match TRBD1. The source is a woman aged 30 to 39 in good health. The CDR3 sequence: CASSYPRGVYGYTF. Written as DNA, the CDR3 is TGTGCCAGCAGTTACCCCAGGGGGGTCTATGGCTACACCTTC.